One and the same sample provided the 18 T cell receptor beta chains below, sequenced in a study of T cell responses to AZD1222 COVID-19 vaccine. Assay: immunoSEQ multiplex PCR; the TCRdb copy retains only in-frame clones and omits some. The table lists approximately 100,000 clones, 85% to 90% of them singletons. Source: peripheral blood, taken on day 0 of AZD1222 vaccination. Receptor source: an adult in good health.

The gene calls are TRBV5-1 and TRBJ1-5, with D maybe TRBD1 (5 bases). The germline V and J ends were trimmed by 0 bases and 9 bases, with 13 bases remaining between them. Germline CDR1 and CDR2: SGHRS and YFSETQ. This CDR3 is 14 amino acids long. This chain's CDR3 is CASSLDGTWGPQHF. The CDR3 coding sequence is TGCGCCAGCAGCTTGGATGGGACCTGGGGGCCCCAGCATTTT.

In this sample, this clone turned up once. The chain joins TRBV30 to TRBJ1-3; 9 bases are shared with TRBD1. Unmatched junction bases numbered 4, after V lost 2 bases and J lost 5 bases. This CDR3 region has 14 residues. Germline assignment: CDR1 GTSNPN and CDR2 SVGIG (reference sequence). CDR3 protein: CAWSRDRDRNTIYF. CDR3 DNA: TGTGCCTGGAGTAGGGACAGGGATCGAAACACCATATATTTT.

The chain joins TRBV9 to TRBJ1-2, with 9 positions matching TRBD1. The CDR3 has 16 amino acids. From germline, CDR1 is SGDLS and CDR2 YYNGEE. V gave up 4 bases and J gave up 6 bases; unmatched junction bases: 13. The CDR3 sequence is CASSPEGQGSFDGYTF. The DNA for the CDR3 is TGTGCCAGCAGCCCCGAGGGACAGGGAAGTTTCGATGGCTACACCTTC. The complete variable domain, with remaining parts taken from reference TRBV9 and TRBJ1-2, reads DSGVTQTPKHLITATGQRVTLRCSPRSGDLSVYWYQQSLDQGLQFLIQYYNGEERAKGNILERFSAQQFPDLHSELNLSSLELGDSALYFCASSPEGQGSFDGYTFGSGTRLTVV.

The rearrangement links TRBV5-4 to TRBJ2-7, with D hard to call. This CDR3 spans 13 amino acids. Trimming left V 1 base short and J 0 bases short, with 5 bases between. The V gene's germline CDR1 is SGHNT and CDR2 YYREEE (reference sequence). The CDR3 loop reads CASSLLSSYEQYF. For the CDR3, the DNA is TGTGCCAGCAGCTTGCTAAGCTCCTACGAGCAGTACTTC.

The chain joins TRBV12-3 or TRBV12-4 to TRBJ1-5; D uncertain. The ends were cut back, 6 bases at V and 3 bases at J, with 9 bases in the middle. The CDR3 extends over 13 amino acids. The CDR3 coding sequence is TGTGCCAGCAGACCTAGGACCAATCAGCCCCAGCATTTT. This codes for CASRPRTNQPQHF.

V usage is TRBV18 and J usage is TRBJ1-2, with TRBD1 as a possible D gene (6 bases). The V gene lost 4 bases and the J gene lost 3 bases, with 9 bases spanning the gap. Germline V CDR1 and CDR2: KGHSH, LQKENI. The CDR3 extends over 13 amino acids. The CDR3 spells CASSLGQDYGYTF. CDR3 coding DNA: TGTGCCAGCTCACTGGGACAAGACTATGGCTACACCTTC.

The chain joins TRBV7-2 to TRBJ1-1; the D gene is possibly TRBD1 (5 bases). V lost 5 bases and J lost 1, with 11 bases in between. Germline V gives CDR1 SGHTA, CDR2 FQGNSA. The CDR3 extends over 14 amino acids. CDR3 in DNA: TGTGCCAGCAGCAAAAACGGGGGGAACACTGAAGCTTTCTTT. It specifies CASSKNGGNTEAFF.

The rearrangement joins TRBV5-4 to TRBJ1-2; the D is unclear. Germline lookup yields CDR1 SGHNT and CDR2 YYREEE (reference sequence). The CDR3 spans 15 residues. Trimming stripped 2 bases from V and 2 bases from J, with 13 bases between. The CDR3 DNA reads TGTGCCAGCAGCTTAAAAGACGGAGCCAACTATGGCTACACCTTC. Translating gives CASSLKDGANYGYTF.

CDR3 DNA: TGTGCCAGCAGACGGGACAGGGGAGTCGCCTACGAGCAGTACTTC. Translating it yields CASRRDRGVAYEQYF. The rearrangement uses TRBV5-8 and TRBJ2-7; 10 nucleotides line up with TRBD1. V was pared by 5 bases and J by 2 bases, with 7 bases of the junction left unmatched. The CDR3 is 15 amino acids. Germline CDR1 reads SGHTS; CDR2 reads YDEGEE.

The V and J genes are TRBV4-2 and TRBJ1-1, with TRBD1 as a possible D gene (6 bases). Trimming shortened V by 0 bases and J by 3 bases, and 11 bases separated the two germline ends. CDR1 LGHNA and CDR2 YNFKEQ come from the germline V gene. The CDR3 contains 15 residues. DNA for the CDR3: TGTGCCAGCAGCCAAGAGGGGGCGAGAGACACTGAAGCTTTCTTT. Its protein product is CASSQEGARDTEAFF.

The gene calls are TRBV12-3 or TRBV12-4 and TRBJ2-3, with 10 bases identical to TRBD2. Trimming at V came to 11 bases and at J to 6 bases, leaving 5 bases not matched to a gene. The CDR3 consists of 12 residues. Here the CDR3 reads CASSGRGDTQYF. CDR3 in DNA: TGTGCCTCCAGCGGGAGGGGGGATACGCAGTATTTT.

The chain couples TRBV6-2 or TRBV6-3 to TRBJ2-1; 12 bases are a match to TRBD2. Germline V gives CDR1 MNHEY, CDR2 SVGEGT. The ends lost 2 bases at V and 4 bases at J; junction bases unmatched: 6. The CDR3 totals 17 residues. CDR3 in amino acids: CASSYRTSGTRYNEQFF. CDR3 nucleotides: TGTGCCAGCAGTTACCGGACTAGCGGGACCCGTTACAATGAGCAGTTCTTC.

This rearrangement joins TRBV7-2 to TRBJ2-3; D is unclear. Germline CDR1 reads SGHTA; CDR2 reads FQGNSA. V was trimmed by 0 bases and J by 4 bases, leaving 5 bases between them. CDR3 length: 13 residues. The chain's CDR3 is CASSLALPDTQYF. The CDR3 DNA follows: TGTGCCAGCAGCTTAGCCCTCCCAGATACGCAGTATTTT.

This clone was picked up a small number of times. This rearrangement joins TRBV9 to TRBJ1-2; 8 bases map to TRBD1. The V gene end was trimmed by 4 bases and the J gene end by 6 bases; junction bases not matched to a gene: 11. The germline CDR1 and CDR2 sequences are SGDLS and YYNGEE. The CDR3 covers 15 residues. The CDR3: CASSLRRTGINGYTF. CDR3 DNA sequence: TGTGCCAGCAGCCTTCGCCGGACAGGGATTAATGGCTACACCTTC. Full variable domain (outside the CDR3, taken from reference TRBV9 and TRBJ1-2): DSGVTQTPKHLITATGQRVTLRCSPRSGDLSVYWYQQSLDQGLQFLIQYYNGEERAKGNILERFSAQQFPDLHSELNLSSLELGDSALYFCASSLRRTGINGYTFGSGTRLTVV.

The chain combines TRBV30 with TRBJ2-3; tentatively, D is TRBD2 (5 bases). V lost 5 bases to trimming and J lost 4 bases, with 13 bases between them. The germline gives CDR1 GTSNPN, CDR2 SVGIG (reference sequence). The CDR3 is 13 residues long. The CDR3 spells CAWAHYGADTQYF. As DNA, the CDR3 is TGTGCCTGGGCCCATTACGGGGCAGATACGCAGTATTTT.

CDR3 region: CASSLQRSYTGELFF. The CDR3, as DNA: TGTGCCAGCAGCTTACAGCGGTCCTACACCGGGGAGCTGTTTTTT. J is TRBJ2-2 and V is TRBV7-9, with D possibly matching TRBD2 (5 bases). CDR1 and CDR2 (germline): SEHNR, FQNEAQ (reference sequence). The CDR3 contains 15 residues. V lost 2 bases and J lost 3, with 10 bases in between.

The chain joins TRBV7-9 to TRBJ1-2; D unresolved. V dropped 3 bases and J dropped 8 bases, with 4 bases sitting between them. This CDR3 is built from 10 residues. Germline lookup yields CDR1 SEHNR and CDR2 FQNEAQ (reference sequence). The CDR3 region is CASSLVGYTF. For the CDR3, the DNA is TGTGCCAGCAGCTTGGTCGGCTACACCTTC.

The chain employs TRBV28 and TRBJ2-1; 11 bases align to TRBD2. The germline V gene encodes CDR1 MDHEN and CDR2 SYDVKM. Losses at the gene ends were 1 base for V and 3 bases for J; bases not matched to a gene: 5. CDR3 length equals 17 residues. The CDR3 here is CASSLSGGTSGYNEQFF. The DNA for the CDR3 is TGTGCCAGCAGTTTATCTGGGGGGACTAGCGGCTACAATGAGCAGTTCTTC. Drawing the rest from reference TRBV28 and TRBJ2-1, the complete variable domain is DVKVTQSSRYLVKRTGEKVFLECVQDMDHENMFWYRQDPGLGLRLIYFSYDVKMKEKGDIPEGYSVSREKKERFSLILESASTNQTSMYLCASSLSGGTSGYNEQFFGPGTRLTVL.